The source of this T cell receptor beta chain is a study of blood T cells in healthy people across ages. A word on this clonotype: Antigen specificity is unknown.

The CDR3 is 15 residues long. Germline V gene data show CDR1 as MNHNY and CDR2 as SVGAGI (reference sequence). V lost 5 bases and J 3 bases, leaving 14 bases between the germline ends. A second PCR of about 7 to 12 cycles used a sample-barcoded 5' primer and a J-beta primer mix. Every cDNA was tagged by a template-switch adaptor with 12 random nucleotides. TCRdb passed the 5' RACE reads through MiXCR, listing each CDR3 protein once. The top ten clones hold around 18% of a sample with over a million distinct CDR3 sequences, more than 40% of them seen once. Study observations and caveats: With naive T cell percentage, TCR beta diversity showed a strong correlation. Age brought a roughly linear fall in TCR beta diversity measured per million T cells.

The rearrangement joins TRBV6-6 to TRBJ2-1, with D tentatively TRBD2 (5 bases). The sequencing sample was made of blood. The sequence was obtained from a woman aged 60 to 75 in good health. DNA for the CDR3: TGTGCCAGCAGTCCATGGACTGGAATCTACAATGAGCAGTTCTTC. It encodes CASSPWTGIYNEQFF.